The 29 T cell receptor beta chains in this list originate from one sample, sequenced in a study of blood T cell repertoires in COVID-19. Assay: immunoSEQ multiplex PCR; the TCRdb copy retains only in-frame clones and omits some. The sample lists a few hundred thousand clones; around 90% were seen once. Sequencing input: peripheral blood. The receptors shown here come from a man aged 18 to 30 with COVID-19, enrolled during active disease.

The chain links TRBV9 to TRBJ2-3; 10 nucleotides line up with TRBD1. CDR1 is SGDLS, CDR2 YYNGEE, per germline. The CDR3 is made up of 13 amino acids. J lost 1 base, V lost 7 bases, and 0 bases had no gene match. This CDR3 is CASGQGGTDTQYF. CDR3 coding DNA: TGTGCCAGCGGACAGGGGGGCACAGATACGCAGTATTTT.

The chain has TRBV7-2 and TRBJ1-5, with D uncertain. From germline, CDR1 is SGHTA and CDR2 FQGNSA. The CDR3 length is 13 residues. Trimming took 2 bases from V and 7 from J, leaving 9 bases between them. The CDR3 here is CASSLSRQQPQHF. In nucleotides, the CDR3 is TGTGCCAGCAGCTTATCCCGCCAGCAGCCCCAGCATTTT.

This chain links TRBV11-3 with TRBJ1-6; the match to TRBD1 covers 7 bases. V shed 5 bases and J 6 bases; nucleotides not matched to a gene: 7. Germline V gives CDR1 SGHNT, CDR2 YENEEA. The CDR3 has 15 amino acids. In DNA form, the CDR3 reads TGTGCCAGCAGCCGTACAGGGGCCTTTAATTCACCCCTCCACTTT. Its translation: CASSRTGAFNSPLHF.

The chain couples TRBV18 to TRBJ1-3; D gene ambiguous. Germline assignment: CDR1 KGHSH and CDR2 LQKENI. This CDR3 comprises 15 residues. The V and J ends lost 6 bases and 0 bases respectively, with 12 bases between them. The CDR3 is CASSHDNHSGNTIYF. The CDR3 nucleotides are TGTGCCAGCTCCCACGACAACCACTCTGGAAACACCATATATTTT.

The rearrangement joins TRBV5-1 to TRBJ2-3; 13 bases agree with TRBD2. V shed 5 bases, J shed 6 bases, and the junction held 6 bases outside the gene matches. Germline V gives CDR1 SGHRS, CDR2 YFSETQ. The CDR3 spans 15 residues. The CDR3 region is CASRLAGGTWDTQYF. CDR3 coding DNA: TGCGCCAGCAGACTAGCGGGAGGGACGTGGGATACGCAGTATTTT.

This chain uses TRBV2 with TRBJ1-5; 9 bases are shared with TRBD1. The CDR3 is 16 residues long. CDR1 is SNHLY and CDR2 is FYNNEI in the germline V gene. V shed 2 bases and J 7 bases; nucleotides not matched to a gene: 9. The CDR3 loop is CASSEPGQGTGQPQHF. Written as DNA, the CDR3 is TGTGCCAGCAGTGAACCGGGACAGGGTACGGGGCAGCCCCAGCATTTT.

The CDR3 loop is CATSRVRAASGNTIYF. The CDR3 DNA reads TGTGCCACCAGCAGAGTGCGAGCGGCCTCTGGAAACACCATATATTTT. The chain uses TRBV15 and TRBJ1-3; D uncertain. The germline V gene has CDR1 LNHNV and CDR2 YYDKDF (reference sequence). CDR3 length equals 16 residues. Trimming removed 1 base from V and 0 bases from J, with 10 bases in between.

The J gene is TRBJ2-1, the V gene TRBV6-4; the match to TRBD2 covers 13 bases. Germline V CDR1 and CDR2: MRHNA, SNTAGT. The CDR3 length is 15 residues. V gave up 3 bases and J gave up 8 bases; unmatched junction bases: 4. CDR3 DNA sequence: TGTGCCAGCAGTGAGGGGACTAGCGGGGTGGATGAGCAGTTCTTC. Residues: CASSEGTSGVDEQFF.

The rearrangement joins TRBV19 to TRBJ1-4; 8 nucleotides agree with TRBD1. The CDR3 has 15 residues. The germline CDR1 and CDR2 sequences are LNHDA and SQIVND (reference sequence). V was clipped by 4 bases and J by 6 bases; unmatched bases: 7. CDR3 in amino acids: CASSKTGAQYEKLFF. The DNA for the CDR3 is TGTGCCAGTAGTAAGACAGGGGCTCAGTATGAAAAACTGTTTTTT.

The chain employs TRBV20-1 and TRBJ1-2; D is uncertain. V lost 3 bases, J lost 5 bases, and 7 bases lay in between. Germline CDR1 DFQATT, CDR2 SNEGSKA (reference sequence). The CDR3 contains 11 residues. The CDR3 nucleotides read TGCAGTGCTAGCTTGGAGTATGGCTACACCTTC. Translation: CSASLEYGYTF.

This sequence joins TRBV9 and TRBJ1-1; no firm D call. Looked up from germline, CDR1 is SGDLS and CDR2 is YYNGEE. This CDR3 has 14 amino acids. Trimming took off 4 bases at V and 6 bases at J, with 16 bases between the two ends. The CDR3 bases are TGTGCCAGCAGCACCCGAGGGAATGATGCTGAAGCTTTCTTT. Its translation is CASSTRGNDAEAFF. The full variable domain, its missing parts supplied by reference TRBV9 and TRBJ1-1, is DSGVTQTPKHLITATGQRVTLRCSPRSGDLSVYWYQQSLDQGLQFLIQYYNGEERAKGNILERFSAQQFPDLHSELNLSSLELGDSALYFCASSTRGNDAEAFFGQGTRLTVV.

This rearrangement joins TRBV7-8 to TRBJ2-5; TRBD2 aligns across 9 bases. The germline CDR1 and CDR2 sequences are SGHVS and FQNEAQ. The V gene end was trimmed by 3 bases and the J gene end by 3 bases; junction bases not matched to a gene: 5. This CDR3 is 15 amino acids long. The CDR3: CASSFRREGEETQYF. The CDR3 region has the DNA TGTGCCAGCAGCTTCAGGCGGGAGGGGGAAGAGACCCAGTACTTC.

The rearrangement uses TRBV6-5 and TRBJ1-2, with D perhaps TRBD1 (5 bases). Germline V lookup: CDR1 MNHEY, CDR2 SVGAGI. Between the trimmed V and J ends, which lost 3 bases and 3 bases, there was a span of 8 bases. The CDR3 runs to 13 residues. CDR3 amino acids: CASSYDRDYGYTF. CDR3 nucleotide sequence: TGTGCCAGCAGTTATGACAGAGACTATGGCTACACCTTC.

The J gene is TRBJ2-2, the V gene TRBV6-1; 8 bases are shared with TRBD2. There are 16 residues in the CDR3. The germline V gene has CDR1 MNHNS and CDR2 SASEGT. J was trimmed by 4 bases and V by 3 bases; bases with no gene match: 7. The CDR3 protein is CASSDEGLGSTGELFF. The DNA of the CDR3 is TGTGCCAGCAGTGATGAGGGACTAGGCAGCACCGGGGAGCTGTTTTTT.

This rearrangement joins TRBV5-4 to TRBJ2-7; 10 positions agree with TRBD2. V lost 3 bases to trimming and J lost 3 bases; unmatched junction nucleotides: 3. The CDR3 totals 14 residues. Germline V gives CDR1 SGHNT, CDR2 YYREEE (reference sequence). This chain's CDR3 is CASSSGLANYEQYF. The CDR3, as DNA: TGTGCCAGCAGCTCGGGACTAGCGAACTACGAGCAGTACTTC.

The gene calls are TRBV3-1 (or the pseudogene TRBV3-2) and TRBJ1-6; 7 bases align to TRBD1. Germline CDR1 is LGHDT and CDR2 is YNNKEL (reference sequence). V shed 2 bases and J 15 bases; nucleotides not matched to a gene: 7. The CDR3 has 13 residues. The CDR3 loop is CASSQSTTGHLHF. Written as DNA, the CDR3 is TGTGCCAGCAGCCAATCGACGACAGGGCACCTCCACTTT.

This chain uses TRBV29-1 with TRBJ1-1, with 7 positions matching TRBD1. This CDR3 region has 13 residues. The ends lost 4 bases at V and 4 bases at J; junction bases unmatched: 6. Germline CDR1 and CDR2: SQVTM and ANQGSEA. The CDR3 here is CSVVQGQGTEAFF. Here the CDR3 DNA reads TGCAGCGTTGTACAGGGGCAGGGCACTGAAGCTTTCTTT. Supplemented by reference TRBV29-1 and TRBJ1-1, the full variable domain reads SAVISQKPSRDICQRGTSLTIQCQVDSQVTMMFWYRQQPGQSLTLIATANQGSEATYESGFVIDKFPISRPNLTFSTLTVSNMSPEDSSIYLCSVVQGQGTEAFFGQGTRLTVV.

The V gene is TRBV20-1, the J gene TRBJ2-5; 9 positions match TRBD2. Germline-derived CDR1 and CDR2 are DFQATT and SNEGSKA (reference sequence). CDR3 length: 16 residues. V trimming: 6 bases; J trimming: 5 bases; junction bases outside the gene matches: 16. The CDR3 spells CSASLARGGPRETQYF. CDR3 bases: TGCAGTGCGAGTCTGGCGCGGGGGGGCCCCCGGGAGACCCAGTACTTC.

The V and J genes are TRBV2 and TRBJ1-2; D uncertain. The CDR3 is 14 residues long. CDR1 is SNHLY, CDR2 FYNNEI, per germline. V lost 2 bases and J 4 bases, leaving 11 bases between the germline ends. The CDR3 region has the DNA TGTGCCAGCAGTGAAAGTGGAGGGTTCTATGGCTACACCTTC. Its protein product is CASSESGGFYGYTF. The variable domain in full, with the rest retrieved from reference TRBV2 and TRBJ1-2, is EPEVTQTPSHQVTQMGQEVILRCVPISNHLYFYWYRQILGQKVEFLVSFYNNEISEKSEIFDDQFSVERPDGSNFTLKIRSTKLEDSAMYFCASSESGGFYGYTFGSGTRLTVV.

This clone appeared a single time. The chain links TRBV2 to TRBJ2-7; TRBD1 agrees at 10 bases. The CDR3 is made up of 14 amino acids. V lost 6 bases and J lost 7; bases outside the gene matches: 9. Germline V CDR1 and CDR2: SNHLY, FYNNEI. The CDR3 DNA reads as TGTGCCAGCAGAGCCGGGACAGGGGTGGGGGAGCAGTACTTC. Protein product: CASRAGTGVGEQYF. The full variable domain, with the rest looked up from reference TRBV2 and TRBJ2-7, is EPEVTQTPSHQVTQMGQEVILRCVPISNHLYFYWYRQILGQKVEFLVSFYNNEISEKSEIFDDQFSVERPDGSNFTLKIRSTKLEDSAMYFCASRAGTGVGEQYFGPGTRLTVT.

This chain joins TRBV25-1 and TRBJ2-1; perhaps TRBD2 as D (6 bases). The V end was cut by 0 bases, the J end by 0 bases, with 12 bases between. The germline V gene encodes CDR1 MGHDK and CDR2 SYGVNS. CDR3 size: 17 residues. In DNA form, the CDR3 reads TGTGCCAGCAGTGAATATAGCGGATCGAGCTCCTACAATGAGCAGTTCTTC. Amino acids: CASSEYSGSSSYNEQFF.

The rearrangement joins TRBV3-1 (or the pseudogene TRBV3-2) to TRBJ2-7, with TRBD2 matching over 10 bases. The germline CDR1 and CDR2 sequences are LGHDT and YNNKEL (reference sequence). The CDR3 spans 14 residues. V trimming: 4 bases; J trimming: 4 bases; junction bases outside the gene matches: 4. In DNA form, the CDR3 reads TGTGCCAGCAGCCCTAGCGGGGGCCTTTACGAGCAGTACTTC. Its protein product is CASSPSGGLYEQYF.

The chain carries TRBV19 and TRBJ2-1; 7 positions match TRBD1. CDR3 length: 15 amino acids. The V gene's germline CDR1 is LNHDA and CDR2 SQIVND (reference sequence). The V gene end was trimmed by 8 bases and the J gene end by 5 bases; junction bases not matched to a gene: 12. The CDR3 region has the DNA TGTGCCAGTCGCCAAATCCACAGGGGTCACAATGAGCAGTTCTTC. Translating it yields CASRQIHRGHNEQFF.

The chain links TRBV7-8 to TRBJ1-1, with TRBD1 identical over 7 bases. J lost 4 bases, V lost 4 bases, and 3 bases had no gene match. This CDR3 has 13 residues. CDR1 and CDR2 from the germline V gene are SGHVS and FQNEAQ. CDR3 protein: CASSYNRGTEAFF. Written as DNA, the CDR3 is TGTGCCAGCAGCTATAACAGGGGCACTGAAGCTTTCTTT.

This clone appeared once. This chain joins TRBV5-4 and TRBJ2-5, with 9 bases identical to TRBD2. The CDR3 is 17 residues long. V trimming: 4 bases; J trimming: 0 bases; junction bases outside the gene matches: 10. Germline V gives CDR1 SGHNT, CDR2 YYREEE (reference sequence). The CDR3 loop reads CASSIQASGGNQETQYF. Here the CDR3 DNA reads TGTGCCAGCAGCATCCAAGCGAGCGGGGGGAACCAAGAGACCCAGTACTTC.

This clone was seen a single time. At one end, the junction sequence differs from germline, possibly due to a read error. The chain recombines TRBV5-4 with TRBJ1-1; D is undetermined. Germline assignment: CDR1 SGHNT and CDR2 YYREEE (reference sequence). The CDR3 extends over 15 amino acids. CDR3 nucleotides: TGTGCCAGCAGGAGCCCCGGCGGACTGAAAACTGAAGCTTTCTTT. Encoded protein: CASRSPGGLKTEAFF.

This sequence joins TRBV4-1 and TRBJ2-2; possibly TRBD1 for D (6 bases). Germline CDR1 is MGHRA and CDR2 is YSYEKL. Trimming shortened V by 3 bases and J by 6 bases, and 17 bases separated the two germline ends. CDR3 length equals 16 residues. CDR3 DNA: TGCGCCAGCAGCCAGTTACAGGGACATCGGGCCGGGGAGCTGTTTTTT. Translated, it gives CASSQLQGHRAGELFF.

The chain employs TRBV2 and TRBJ2-7; 8 bases fit TRBD1. CDR3 length: 13 residues. V was clipped by 8 bases and J by 4 bases; unmatched bases: 7. Looked up from germline, CDR1 is SNHLY and CDR2 is FYNNEI. Here the CDR3 reads CASHWTGPYEQYF. The CDR3 nucleotides are TGTGCCAGCCATTGGACAGGGCCGTACGAGCAGTACTTC.

This rearrangement joins TRBV7-2 to TRBJ2-7, with D perhaps matching TRBD2 (6 bases). Trimming removed 5 bases at V and 11 bases at J, with 13 bases between. CDR1 is SGHTA, CDR2 FQGNSA, per germline. The CDR3 spans 11 residues. The CDR3 sequence: CASSQGLSEYF. DNA for the CDR3: TGTGCCAGCAGCCAGGGACTCTCAGAGTACTTC.